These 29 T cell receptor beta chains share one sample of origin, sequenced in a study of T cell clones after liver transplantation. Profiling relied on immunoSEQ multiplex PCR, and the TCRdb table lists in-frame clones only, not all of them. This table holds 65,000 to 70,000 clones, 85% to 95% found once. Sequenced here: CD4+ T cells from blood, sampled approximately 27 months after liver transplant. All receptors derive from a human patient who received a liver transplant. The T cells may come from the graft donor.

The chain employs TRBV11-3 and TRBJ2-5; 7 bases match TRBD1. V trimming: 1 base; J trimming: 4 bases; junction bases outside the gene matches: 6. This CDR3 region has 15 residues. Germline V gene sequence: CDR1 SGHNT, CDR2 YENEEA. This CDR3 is CASSLGFQGVETQYF. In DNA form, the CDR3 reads TGTGCCAGCAGCTTAGGATTCCAGGGGGTAGAGACCCAGTACTTC.

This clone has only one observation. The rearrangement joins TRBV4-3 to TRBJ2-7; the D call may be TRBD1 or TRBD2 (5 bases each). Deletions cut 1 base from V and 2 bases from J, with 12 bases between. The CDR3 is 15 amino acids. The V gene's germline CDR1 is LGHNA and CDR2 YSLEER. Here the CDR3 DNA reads TGCGCCAGCAGCCAAGTACCGGGGCCTACCTACGAGCAGTACTTC. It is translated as CASSQVPGPTYEQYF.

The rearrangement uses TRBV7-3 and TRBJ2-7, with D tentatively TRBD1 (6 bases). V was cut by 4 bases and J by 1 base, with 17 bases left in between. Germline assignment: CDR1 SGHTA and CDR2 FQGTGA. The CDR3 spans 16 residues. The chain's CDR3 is CASSCYREWASYEQYF. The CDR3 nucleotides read TGTGCCAGCAGCTGTTACAGGGAGTGGGCATCCTACGAGCAGTACTTC.

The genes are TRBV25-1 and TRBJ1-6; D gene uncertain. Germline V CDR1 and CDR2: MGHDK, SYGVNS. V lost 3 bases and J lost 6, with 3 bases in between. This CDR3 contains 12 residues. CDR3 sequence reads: CASSEGNSPLHF. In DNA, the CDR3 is TGTGCCAGCAGTGAGGGTAATTCACCCCTCCACTTT.

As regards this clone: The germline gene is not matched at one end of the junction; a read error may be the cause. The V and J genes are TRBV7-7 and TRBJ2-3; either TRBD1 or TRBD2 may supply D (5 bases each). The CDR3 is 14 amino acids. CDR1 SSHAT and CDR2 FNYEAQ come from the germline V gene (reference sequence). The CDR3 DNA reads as TGTGCTAGCAGCCAGGCACCGGGGACGGATACGCAGTATTTT. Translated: CASSQAPGTDTQYF.

The CDR3 spells CASSEWREGRRDTQYF. Here the CDR3 DNA reads TGTGCCAGCAGTGAATGGCGGGAGGGCCGTAGAGATACGCAGTATTTT. The chain uses TRBV2 and TRBJ2-3; 9 bases are shared with TRBD2. Germline-derived CDR1 and CDR2 are SNHLY and FYNNEI. With V trimmed by 2 bases and J by 5 bases, 8 bases remained unmatched. CDR3 length: 16 residues.

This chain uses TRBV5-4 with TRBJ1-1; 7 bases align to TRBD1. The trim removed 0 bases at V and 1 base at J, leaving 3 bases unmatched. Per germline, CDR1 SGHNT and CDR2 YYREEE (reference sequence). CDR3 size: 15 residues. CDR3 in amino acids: CASSLAQGQNTEAFF. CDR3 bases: TGTGCCAGCAGCTTGGCACAGGGGCAGAACACTGAAGCTTTCTTT. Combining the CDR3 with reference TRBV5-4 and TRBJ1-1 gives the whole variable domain ETGVTQSPTHLIKTRGQQVTLRCSSQSGHNTVSWYQQALGQGPQFIFQYYREEENGRGNFPPRFSGLQFPNYSSELNVNALELDDSALYLCASSLAQGQNTEAFFGQGTRLTVV.

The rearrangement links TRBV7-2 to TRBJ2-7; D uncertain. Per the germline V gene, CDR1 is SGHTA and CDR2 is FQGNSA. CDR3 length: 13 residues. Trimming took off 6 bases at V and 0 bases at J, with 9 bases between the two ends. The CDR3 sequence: CASSSGYSYEQYF. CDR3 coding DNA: TGTGCCAGCAGTTCGGGTTACTCCTACGAGCAGTACTTC. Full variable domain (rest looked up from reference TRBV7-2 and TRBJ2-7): GAGVSQSPSNKVTEKGKDVELRCDPISGHTALYWYRQSLGQGLEFLIYFQGNSAPDKSGLPSDRFSAERTGGSVSTLTIQRTQQEDSAVYLCASSSGYSYEQYFGPGTRLTVT.

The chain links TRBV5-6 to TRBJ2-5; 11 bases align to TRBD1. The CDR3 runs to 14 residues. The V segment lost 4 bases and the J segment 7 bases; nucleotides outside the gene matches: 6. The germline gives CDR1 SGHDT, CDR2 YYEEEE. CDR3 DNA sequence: TGTGCCAGCAGCCCGGACAGGGGGCTTGGGACCCAGTACTTC. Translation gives CASSPDRGLGTQYF.

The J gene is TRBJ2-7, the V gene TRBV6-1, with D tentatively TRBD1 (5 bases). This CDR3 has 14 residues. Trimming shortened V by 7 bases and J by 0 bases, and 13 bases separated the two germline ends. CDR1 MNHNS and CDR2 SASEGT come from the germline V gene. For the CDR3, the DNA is TGTGCCAGCAACTCAAACAGGTTCTCCTACGAGCAGTACTTC. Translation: CASNSNRFSYEQYF.

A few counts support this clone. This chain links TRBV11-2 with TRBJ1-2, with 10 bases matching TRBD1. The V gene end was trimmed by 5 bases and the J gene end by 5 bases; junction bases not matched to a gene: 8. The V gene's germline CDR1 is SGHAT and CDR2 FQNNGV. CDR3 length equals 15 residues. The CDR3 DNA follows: TGTGCCAGCAGCCCGGACTCGGACAGGGGGTATGGCTACACCTTC. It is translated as CASSPDSDRGYGYTF.

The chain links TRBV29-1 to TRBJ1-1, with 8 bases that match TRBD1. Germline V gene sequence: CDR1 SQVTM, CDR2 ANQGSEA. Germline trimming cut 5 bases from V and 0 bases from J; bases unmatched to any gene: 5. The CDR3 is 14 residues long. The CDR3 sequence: CSVQTGVMNTEAFF. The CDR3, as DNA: TGCAGCGTTCAGACAGGGGTAATGAACACTGAAGCTTTCTTT. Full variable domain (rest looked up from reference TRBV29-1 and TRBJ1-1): SAVISQKPSRDICQRGTSLTIQCQVDSQVTMMFWYRQQPGQSLTLIATANQGSEATYESGFVIDKFPISRPNLTFSTLTVSNMSPEDSSIYLCSVQTGVMNTEAFFGQGTRLTVV.

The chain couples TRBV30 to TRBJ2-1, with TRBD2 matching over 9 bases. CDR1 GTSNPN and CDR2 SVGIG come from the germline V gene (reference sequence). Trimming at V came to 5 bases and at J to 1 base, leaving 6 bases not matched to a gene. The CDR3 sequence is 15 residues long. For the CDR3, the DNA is TGTGCCTGGGACGGTAGCGGGAGTTCCTACAATGAGCAGTTCTTC. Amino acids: CAWDGSGSSYNEQFF.

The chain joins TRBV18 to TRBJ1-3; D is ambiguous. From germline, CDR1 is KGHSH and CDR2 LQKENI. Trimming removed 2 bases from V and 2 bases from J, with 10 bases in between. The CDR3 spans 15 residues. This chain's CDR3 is CASSPVQEPGNTIYF. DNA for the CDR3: TGTGCCAGCTCACCAGTCCAGGAACCTGGAAACACCATATATTTT.

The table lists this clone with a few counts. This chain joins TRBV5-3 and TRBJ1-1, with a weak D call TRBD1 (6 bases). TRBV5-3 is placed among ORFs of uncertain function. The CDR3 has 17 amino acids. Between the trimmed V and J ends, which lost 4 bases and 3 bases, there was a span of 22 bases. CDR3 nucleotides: TGTGCCAGAAGCGTGGCCCAGGGGAGGTGGTACGACACTGAAGCTTTCTTT. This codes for CARSVAQGRWYDTEAFF.

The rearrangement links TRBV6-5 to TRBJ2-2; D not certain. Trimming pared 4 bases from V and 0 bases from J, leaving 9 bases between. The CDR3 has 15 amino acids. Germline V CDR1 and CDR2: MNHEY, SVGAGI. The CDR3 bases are TGTGCCAGCAGTTGGGCAGCCTCGAACACCGGGGAGCTGTTTTTT. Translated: CASSWAASNTGELFF.

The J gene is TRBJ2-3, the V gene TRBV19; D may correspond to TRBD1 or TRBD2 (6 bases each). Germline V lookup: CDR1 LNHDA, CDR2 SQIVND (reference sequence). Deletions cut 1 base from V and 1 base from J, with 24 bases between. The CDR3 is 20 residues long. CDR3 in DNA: TGTGCCAGTAGTATAGTCGGGGGCGGGACCCCCCGATTCGGCACAGATACGCAGTATTTT. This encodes CASSIVGGGTPRFGTDTQYF. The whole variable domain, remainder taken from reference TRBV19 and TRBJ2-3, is DGGITQSPKYLFRKEGQNVTLSCEQNLNHDAMYWYRQDPGQGLRLIYYSQIVNDFQKGDIAEGYSVSREKKESFPLTVTSAQKNPTAFYLCASSIVGGGTPRFGTDTQYFGPGTRLTVL.

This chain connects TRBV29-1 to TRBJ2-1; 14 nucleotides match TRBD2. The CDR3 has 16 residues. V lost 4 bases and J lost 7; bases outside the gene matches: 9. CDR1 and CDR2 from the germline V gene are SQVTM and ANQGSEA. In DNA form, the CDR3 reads TGCAGCGTTGCCGGACTAGCGGGAGGTGAGGTGAATGAGCAGTTCTTC. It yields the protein CSVAGLAGGEVNEQFF.

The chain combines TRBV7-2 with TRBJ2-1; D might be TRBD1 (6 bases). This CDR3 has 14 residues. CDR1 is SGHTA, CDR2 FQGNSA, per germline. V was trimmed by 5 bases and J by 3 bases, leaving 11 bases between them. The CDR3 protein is CASSPDRYYNEQFF. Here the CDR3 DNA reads TGTGCCAGCAGCCCCGACAGGTACTACAATGAGCAGTTCTTC.

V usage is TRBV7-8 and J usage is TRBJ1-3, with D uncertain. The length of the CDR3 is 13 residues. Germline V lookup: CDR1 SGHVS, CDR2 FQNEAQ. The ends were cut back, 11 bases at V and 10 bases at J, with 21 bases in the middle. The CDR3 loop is CAAAPLSKTTIYF. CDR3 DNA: TGTGCCGCCGCCCCCCTAAGTAAAACGACCATATATTTT. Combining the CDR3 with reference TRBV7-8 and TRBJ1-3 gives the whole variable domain GAGVSQSPRYKVAKRGQDVALRCDPISGHVSLFWYQQALGQGPEFLTYFQNEAQLDKSGLPSDRFFAERPEGSVSTLKIQRTQQEDSAVYLCAAAPLSKTTIYFGEGSWLTVV.

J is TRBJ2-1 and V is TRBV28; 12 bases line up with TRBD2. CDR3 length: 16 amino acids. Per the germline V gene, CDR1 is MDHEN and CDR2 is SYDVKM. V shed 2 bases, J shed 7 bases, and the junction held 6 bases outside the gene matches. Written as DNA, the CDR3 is TGTGCCAGCAGTTTAGGGCTAGCGGGAGGGAGGAATGAGCAGTTCTTC. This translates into CASSLGLAGGRNEQFF.

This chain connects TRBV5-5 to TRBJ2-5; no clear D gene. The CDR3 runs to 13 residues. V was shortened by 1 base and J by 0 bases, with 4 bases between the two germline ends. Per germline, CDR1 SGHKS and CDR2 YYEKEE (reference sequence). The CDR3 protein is CASSLPYQETQYF. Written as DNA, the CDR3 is TGTGCCAGCAGCTTGCCCTACCAAGAGACCCAGTACTTC. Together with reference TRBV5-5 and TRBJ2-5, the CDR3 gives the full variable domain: DAGVTQSPTHLIKTRGQQVTLRCSPISGHKSVSWYQQVLGQGPQFIFQYYEKEERGRGNFPDRFSARQFPNYSSELNVNALLLGDSALYLCASSLPYQETQYFGPGTRLLVL.

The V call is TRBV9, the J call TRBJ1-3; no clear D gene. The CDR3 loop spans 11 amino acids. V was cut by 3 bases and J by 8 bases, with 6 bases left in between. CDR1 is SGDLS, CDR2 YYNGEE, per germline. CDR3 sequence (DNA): TGTGCCAGCAGCGCGGTAGACACCATATATTTT. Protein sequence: CASSAVDTIYF. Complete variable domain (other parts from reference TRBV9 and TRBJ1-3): DSGVTQTPKHLITATGQRVTLRCSPRSGDLSVYWYQQSLDQGLQFLIQYYNGEERAKGNILERFSAQQFPDLHSELNLSSLELGDSALYFCASSAVDTIYFGEGSWLTVV.

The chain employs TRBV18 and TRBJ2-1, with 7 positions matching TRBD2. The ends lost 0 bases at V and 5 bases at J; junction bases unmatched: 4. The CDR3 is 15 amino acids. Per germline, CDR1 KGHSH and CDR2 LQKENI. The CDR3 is CASSPPSLADNEQFF. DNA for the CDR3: TGTGCCAGCTCACCACCGTCCCTAGCGGACAATGAGCAGTTCTTC.

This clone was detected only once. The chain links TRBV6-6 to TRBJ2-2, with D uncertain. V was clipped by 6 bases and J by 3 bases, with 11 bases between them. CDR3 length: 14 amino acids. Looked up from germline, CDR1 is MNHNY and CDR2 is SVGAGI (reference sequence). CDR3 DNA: TGTGCCAGCAGCCCAAGACTTGACACCGGGGAGCTGTTTTTT. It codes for CASSPRLDTGELFF.

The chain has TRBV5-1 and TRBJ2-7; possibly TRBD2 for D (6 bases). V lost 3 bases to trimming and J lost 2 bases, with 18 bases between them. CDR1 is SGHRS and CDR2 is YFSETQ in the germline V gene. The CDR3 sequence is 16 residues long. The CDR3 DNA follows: TGCGCCAGCAGCTCCGCGACTAGTCCCCAACCCTACGAGCAGTACTTC. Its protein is CASSSATSPQPYEQYF. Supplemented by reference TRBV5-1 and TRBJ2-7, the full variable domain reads KAGVTQTPRYLIKTRGQQVTLSCSPISGHRSVSWYQQTPGQGLQFLFEYFSETQRNKGNFPGRFSGRQFSNSRSEMNVSTLELGDSALYLCASSSATSPQPYEQYFGPGTRLTVT.

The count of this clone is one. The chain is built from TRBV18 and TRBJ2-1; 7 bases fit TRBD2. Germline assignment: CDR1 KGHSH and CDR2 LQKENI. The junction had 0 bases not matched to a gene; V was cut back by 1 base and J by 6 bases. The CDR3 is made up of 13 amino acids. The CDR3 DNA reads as TGTGCCAGCTCACCACTAGCGGGCAATGAGCAGTTCTTC. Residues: CASSPLAGNEQFF.

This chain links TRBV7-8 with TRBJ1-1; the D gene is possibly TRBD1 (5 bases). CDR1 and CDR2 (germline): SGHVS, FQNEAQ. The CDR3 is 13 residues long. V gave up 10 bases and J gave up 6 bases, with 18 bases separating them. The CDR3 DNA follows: TGTGCCACCTCGTGGGGGTCCGGGGCTGAAGCTTTCTTT. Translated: CATSWGSGAEAFF.

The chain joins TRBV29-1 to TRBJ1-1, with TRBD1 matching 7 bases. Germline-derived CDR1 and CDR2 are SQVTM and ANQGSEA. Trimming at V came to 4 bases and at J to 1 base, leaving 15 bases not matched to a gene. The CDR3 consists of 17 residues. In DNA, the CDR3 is TGCAGCGTTGGTGCGCTTTTTACAGGGGACGGGAACACTGAAGCTTTCTTT. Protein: CSVGALFTGDGNTEAFF.